One TCR beta chain is described in this entry. Its cognate antigen is unknown. Donors had no recently reported acute infections or vaccinations and were HIV-negative. Original handling: There were no quality scores in the junction-only immunoSEQ sequences, so filtering differed. Clones were read by immunoSEQ multiplex PCR, and TCRdb kept only the in-frame ones, dropping some. The V and J calls and clone size come from that table; D and trimming were worked out from the DNA. This sample yields some 700,000 clones, of which about 90% are seen a single time; 34% belongs to the top ten. The data were taken from a study of shared clonotypes between healthy human individuals. The study's findings and limits: What limited the represented genetic and exposure-history diversity was the small number of donors. Memory subsets had estimated richness that was generally smaller than that of naive subsets.

Sequencing was done on a sample of memory CD8+ T cells from PBMCs. Subset of the sample: CD45RO+ cells pooled with CCR7-negative TemRA cells. This TCR was sampled from a young man in good health. Some clones in this sample may be carry-over from other donors' samples.

This CDR3 reads CASRASDRILSYEQYF. CDR3 DNA sequence: TGTGCCAGCAGGGCTTCGGACAGGATACTCTCCTACGAGCAGTACTTC. This rearrangement joins TRBV2 to TRBJ2-7, with 7 bases identical to TRBD1. Germline CDR1 reads SNHLY; CDR2 reads FYNNEI. The CDR3 is 16 amino acids. J was trimmed by 0 bases and V by 6 bases; bases with no gene match: 11. Filled out from reference TRBV2 and TRBJ2-7, the complete variable domain reads EPEVTQTPSHQVTQMGQEVILRCVPISNHLYFYWYRQILGQKVEFLVSFYNNEISEKSEIFDDQFSVERPDGSNFTLKIRSTKLEDSAMYFCASRASDRILSYEQYFGPGTRLTVT.